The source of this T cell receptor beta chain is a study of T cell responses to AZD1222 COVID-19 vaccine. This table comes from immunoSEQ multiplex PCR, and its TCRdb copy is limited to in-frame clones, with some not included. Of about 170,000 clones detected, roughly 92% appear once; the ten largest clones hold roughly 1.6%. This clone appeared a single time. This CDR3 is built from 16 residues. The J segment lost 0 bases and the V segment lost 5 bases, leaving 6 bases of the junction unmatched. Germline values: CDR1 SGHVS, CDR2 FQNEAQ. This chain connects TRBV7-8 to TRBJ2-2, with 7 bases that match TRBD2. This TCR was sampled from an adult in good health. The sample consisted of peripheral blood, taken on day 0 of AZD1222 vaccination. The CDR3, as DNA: TGTGCCAGCAGCGTCGTGGGGGGGACGAACACCGGGGAGCTGTTTTTT. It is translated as CASSVVGGTNTGELFF.